These 18 T cell receptor beta chains were all obtained from the same sample, sequenced in a study of blood T cell repertoires in COVID-19. Clones were sequenced by immunoSEQ multiplex PCR, and TCRdb holds only the in-frame ones, with some missing. The sample records under 450,000 clones, about nine tenths being singletons. The sequenced sample was PBMCs or T cells enriched from blood (not recorded which). These receptors were taken from a woman between 35 and 50 years old who had been exposed to COVID-19.

A word on this clone: Other DNA sequences of this sample code for an identical CDR3. The genes are TRBV6-4 and TRBJ2-1, with 9 bases identical to TRBD2. The CDR3 has 14 amino acids. Germline loops: CDR1 MRHNA, CDR2 SNTAGT. With V trimmed by 4 bases and J by 7 bases, 5 bases remained unmatched. The CDR3 reads CASSVAGGRNEQFF. The CDR3 DNA reads TGTGCCAGCAGTGTCGCGGGGGGGCGGAATGAGCAGTTCTTC.

This sequence joins TRBV2 and TRBJ2-1; 13 nucleotides align to TRBD2. With V trimmed by 6 bases and J by 5 bases, 7 bases remained unmatched. The CDR3 contains 16 residues. The V gene's germline CDR1 is SNHLY and CDR2 FYNNEI. The CDR3 region has the DNA TGTGCCAGCAGCCCCTGGACTAGCGGGGGCAACAATGAGCAGTTCTTC. Amino acid sequence: CASSPWTSGGNNEQFF.

Concerning this clone: The same CDR3 arises from other DNA sequences in this sample as well. V is TRBV10-3 and J is TRBJ1-1, with TRBD1 matching over 9 bases. J lost 7 bases, V lost 6 bases, and 0 bases had no gene match. Per the germline V gene, CDR1 is ENHRY and CDR2 is SYGVKD. The CDR3 is 11 amino acids. CDR3 coding DNA: TGTGCCATCAGGGGACAGGGTGAAGCTTTCTTT. This translates into CAIRGQGEAFF.

The chain carries TRBV7-2 and TRBJ2-5; unclear D gene. Germline CDR1 SGHTA, CDR2 FQGNSA. V was pared by 2 bases and J by 5 bases, with 9 bases between. The CDR3 sequence is 13 residues long. In DNA, the CDR3 is TGTGCCAGCAGCTTAAGCATTTGGGAGACCCAGTACTTC. This codes for CASSLSIWETQYF.

The chain joins TRBV4-3 to TRBJ1-1; D gene uncertain. Deletions cut 1 base from V and 5 bases from J, with 14 bases between. The CDR3 contains 15 residues. Germline CDR1 reads LGHNA; CDR2 reads YSLEER. The CDR3 coding sequence is TGCGCCAGCAGCCAAGCGGCCCCCCGGAGGACTGAAGCTTTCTTT. This translates into CASSQAAPRRTEAFF.

V is TRBV7-2 and J is TRBJ1-2, with 10 bases identical to TRBD1. This CDR3 is 16 amino acids long. Germline assignment: CDR1 SGHTA and CDR2 FQGNSA. Trimming at V came to 6 bases and at J to 5 bases, leaving 12 bases not matched to a gene. The CDR3 protein is CASSTTPGQGYYGYTF. The CDR3 DNA reads as TGTGCCAGCAGTACAACTCCGGGACAGGGGTATTATGGCTACACCTTC.

The chain has TRBV7-3 and TRBJ1-1; D is perhaps TRBD1 (6 bases). The V and J ends lost 9 bases and 3 bases respectively, with 14 bases between them. The CDR3 sequence is 13 residues long. The germline V gene encodes CDR1 SGHTA and CDR2 FQGTGA. The CDR3: CASSRGADTEAFF. Written as DNA, the CDR3 is TGTGCCAGTTCCCGGGGGGCGGACACTGAAGCTTTCTTT. Full variable domain (rest looked up from reference TRBV7-3 and TRBJ1-1): GAGVSQTPSNKVTEKGKYVELRCDPISGHTALYWYRQSLGQGPEFLIYFQGTGAADDSGLPNDRFFAVRPEGSVSTLKIQRTERGDSAVYLCASSRGADTEAFFGQGTRLTVV.

The CDR3 loop is CASSFTGGGDTEAFF. The CDR3 DNA is TGTGCCAGCAGCTTCACAGGGGGCGGGGACACTGAAGCTTTCTTT. This chain links TRBV11-1 with TRBJ1-1; TRBD1 matches 9 bases. Losses at the gene ends were 3 bases for V and 3 bases for J; bases not matched to a gene: 5. The length of the CDR3 is 15 residues. In germline, CDR1 is SGHAT, CDR2 FQDESV (reference sequence).

This clone was observed a single time. This chain joins TRBV29-1 and TRBJ1-2, with a tentative D call TRBD1 (5 bases). CDR3 length: 14 residues. The germline V and J ends were trimmed by 4 bases and 2 bases, with 14 bases remaining between them. CDR1 SQVTM and CDR2 ANQGSEA come from the germline V gene. The CDR3 protein is CSVVLAGRNYGYTF. For the CDR3, the DNA is TGCAGCGTTGTACTTGCGGGGCGCAACTATGGCTACACCTTC.

The J gene is TRBJ2-1, the V gene TRBV10-1; 7 bases agree with TRBD2. V lost 1 base to trimming and J lost 0 bases; unmatched junction nucleotides: 3. The CDR3 length is 16 residues. Per germline, CDR1 WNHNN and CDR2 SYGVQD (reference sequence). CDR3 bases: TGCGCCAGCAGTGAGTGGGGCGGGAGCTCCTACAATGAGCAGTTCTTC. Translation gives CASSEWGGSSYNEQFF.

The V gene is TRBV5-4, the J gene TRBJ1-6; D perhaps matches TRBD1 (5 bases). The CDR3 loop spans 17 amino acids. Trimming removed 4 bases at V and 7 bases at J, with 21 bases between. Germline V lookup: CDR1 SGHNT, CDR2 YYREEE (reference sequence). The CDR3: CASSRGGLSSLNSPLHF. The CDR3 region has the DNA TGTGCCAGCAGCCGGGGGGGACTTTCTTCGCTAAATTCACCCCTCCACTTT.

In DNA, the CDR3 is TGCGCCAGCAGCTTACAGAGGAACACTGAAGCTTTCTTT. Translation gives CASSLQRNTEAFF. The genes are TRBV5-1 and TRBJ1-1; D call uncertain. Between the trimmed V and J ends, which lost 2 bases and 1 base, there was a span of 6 bases. The CDR3 loop spans 13 amino acids. Germline assignment: CDR1 SGHRS and CDR2 YFSETQ. Filled out from reference TRBV5-1 and TRBJ1-1, the complete variable domain reads KAGVTQTPRYLIKTRGQQVTLSCSPISGHRSVSWYQQTPGQGLQFLFEYFSETQRNKGNFPGRFSGRQFSNSRSEMNVSTLELGDSALYLCASSLQRNTEAFFGQGTRLTVV.

The chain uses TRBV10-3 and TRBJ2-1, with a possible D match to TRBD2 (5 bases). CDR3 length: 12 residues. Germline-derived CDR1 and CDR2 are ENHRY and SYGVKD. The V end lost 3 bases, the J end lost 9 bases, and 9 bases lay between the germline ends. CDR3 nucleotide sequence: TGTGCCATCAGTGAACTAGTCACTGAGCAGTTCTTC. It codes for CAISELVTEQFF.

This clone was detected once. Written as DNA, the CDR3 is TGTGCCAGCTCAAATCTCTCCTATGGCTACACCTTC. Its protein product is CASSNLSYGYTF. This chain links TRBV18 with TRBJ1-2; D not resolved. The germline V gene encodes CDR1 KGHSH and CDR2 LQKENI. This CDR3 spans 12 amino acids. Trimming pared 5 bases from V and 4 bases from J, leaving 8 bases between.

V usage is TRBV19 and J usage is TRBJ2-7; no firm D call. The CDR3 has 13 residues. The germline CDR1 and CDR2 sequences are LNHDA and SQIVND (reference sequence). V shed 3 bases and J shed 3 bases, with 9 bases lying between them. The CDR3 here is CASSIGPYYEQYF. Written as DNA, the CDR3 is TGTGCCAGTAGTATTGGGCCTTACTACGAGCAGTACTTC.

The V and J genes are TRBV7-3 and TRBJ2-3; 9 bases agree with TRBD2. Losses at the gene ends were 2 bases for V and 1 base for J; bases not matched to a gene: 4. This CDR3 comprises 16 residues. CDR1 is SGHTA and CDR2 is FQGTGA in the germline V gene. In DNA, the CDR3 is TGTGCCAGCAGCTTAGGTCCTAGCGGGGGCACAGATACGCAGTATTTT. Its translation: CASSLGPSGGTDTQYF. Using reference TRBV7-3 and TRBJ2-3 for the parts outside the CDR3, the full variable domain is GAGVSQTPSNKVTEKGKYVELRCDPISGHTALYWYRQSLGQGPEFLIYFQGTGAADDSGLPNDRFFAVRPEGSVSTLKIQRTERGDSAVYLCASSLGPSGGTDTQYFGPGTRLTVL.

J is TRBJ2-4 and V is TRBV1; TRBD2 is taken as the D call from the table, unchecked against the DNA. TRBV1 is described as a pseudogene. The CDR3 spans 15 residues. The CDR3 reads CTSPAAGGAKNIQYF. The CDR3 DNA sequence: TGCACCAGTCCCGCGGCGGGGGGAGCCAAAAACATTCAGTACTTC.

This chain joins TRBV5-1 and TRBJ1-2, with 7 bases identical to TRBD1. The CDR3 runs to 15 residues. The trim removed 1 base at V and 5 bases at J, leaving 8 bases unmatched. Germline lookup yields CDR1 SGHRS and CDR2 YFSETQ. This CDR3 is CASSLRPGTEYGYTF. In DNA, the CDR3 is TGCGCCAGCAGCTTGAGACCCGGGACAGAGTATGGCTACACCTTC. The entire variable domain, with the rest obtained from reference TRBV5-1 and TRBJ1-2, is as follows: KAGVTQTPRYLIKTRGQQVTLSCSPISGHRSVSWYQQTPGQGLQFLFEYFSETQRNKGNFPGRFSGRQFSNSRSEMNVSTLELGDSALYLCASSLRPGTEYGYTFGSGTRLTVV.